This T cell receptor (beta chain) was identified in a study of shared clonotypes between healthy human individuals. Overall study: A couple of women and a few men aged 18 to 49 served as donors.

Overall study results and limits: A few donors showed sharing of approximately 5% of naive CD4 clonotypes.

Data came from immunoSEQ multiplex PCR; TCRdb stores just in-frame clones and leaves some out. The data contain 110,000 or so clones, around 73% of them singletons. The table lists this clone with a few counts. The antigen remains unidentified. The CDR3 contains 16 residues. With 2 bases removed from V and 3 bases from J, the gap between germline ends came to 17 bases. Germline CDR1 is MDHEN and CDR2 is SYDVKM. The V gene is TRBV28, the J gene TRBJ2-7; TRBD1 might be the D (5 bases). The origin of this receptor is a woman aged 25 to 39 in good health. Sequencing was performed on memory CD8+ T cells sorted from blood. Specified subset: CD45RO+ cells pooled with CCR7-negative TemRA cells. The CDR3 coding sequence is TGTGCCAGCAGTTTACCGGGTCGGACATACGACTACGAGCAGTACTTC. This gives the protein CASSLPGRTYDYEQYF.